Listed below are T cell receptor beta chains from one sample, sequenced in a study of cytomegalovirus exposure and HLA in healthy donors. Clones were sequenced by immunoSEQ multiplex PCR, and TCRdb holds only the in-frame ones, with some missing. Here the sample table reports 130,000 or so clones. The sequenced sample was PBMCs. These receptors came from a woman aged 55-69 years in good health and CMV-seronegative. The CDR3 runs from the conserved cysteine through the conserved F or W. Fields, in order: J gene, V gene, D gene, CDR3 protein, CDR3 DNA. A D gene is named only where the DNA matches it firmly.

>TRBJ2-1|TRBV6-6|.
CASTPPGVYNEQFF
TGTGCCAGCACCCCTCCCGGGGTCTACAATGAGCAGTTCTTC
>TRBJ1-2|TRBV7-9|TRBD1
CASSLLQGGNYYGYTF
TGTGCCAGCAGCCTCCTCCAGGGGGGCAACTACTATGGCTACACCTTC
>TRBJ1-2|TRBV30|.
CAWIKISSYGYTF
TGTGCCTGGATAAAGATATCGAGCTATGGCTACACCTTC
>TRBJ1-6|TRBV10-3|.
CAMSRVVDSPLHF
TGTGCCATGAGCAGGGTAGTGGATTCACCCCTCCACTTT
>TRBJ1-1|TRBV11-3|.
CASSLGLAAEAFF
TGTGCCAGCAGCTTAGGGCTGGCAGCTGAAGCTTTCTTT
>TRBJ2-7|TRBV4-1|TRBD1
CASSQEGTPTGGTYEQYF
TGCGCCAGCAGCCAAGAGGGTACACCGACAGGGGGCACCTACGAGCAGTACTTC
>TRBJ2-2|TRBV6-5|.
CASTPGAVNTGELFF
TGTGCCAGCACCCCCGGAGCTGTAAACACCGGGGAGCTGTTTTTT
>TRBJ1-1|TRBV5-1|.
CASSFGQLNTEAFF
TGCGCCAGCAGTTTTGGACAGTTGAACACTGAAGCTTTCTTT
>TRBJ2-7|TRBV5-6|.
CASSLAGFYEQYF
TGTGCCAGCAGCTTAGCAGGATTCTACGAGCAGTACTTC
>TRBJ2-3|TRBV14|TRBD1
CASSRTGFSDTQYF
TGTGCCAGCAGTAGGACAGGGTTCTCAGATACGCAGTATTTT
>TRBJ2-7|TRBV25-1|.
CASSDRGTVSYERYF
TGTGCCAGCAGTGATCGGGGGACAGTCTCCTACGAGCGGTACTTC
>TRBJ2-1|TRBV7-9|.
CASSLVPGANEQFF
TGTGCCAGCAGCTTAGTTCCGGGAGCCAATGAGCAGTTCTTC
>TRBJ1-1|TRBV6-5|TRBD1
CASSYGPGGRGTEAFF
TGTGCCAGCAGTTACGGCCCAGGGGGCCGGGGGACTGAAGCTTTCTTT
>TRBJ2-2|TRBV28|TRBD2
CASSPSGSSGDTGELFF
TGTGCCAGCAGTCCTAGCGGGAGTTCGGGCGACACCGGGGAGCTGTTTTTT
>TRBJ2-7|TRBV11-2|.
CASSLEGYPYEQYF
TGTGCCAGCAGCTTAGAGGGCTATCCCTACGAGCAGTACTTC
>TRBJ1-5|TRBV6-5|TRBD1
CASSPDRGDQPQHF
TGTGCCAGCAGTCCGGACAGGGGAGATCAGCCCCAGCATTTT
>TRBJ2-5|TRBV5-1|TRBD1
CASSRGDREGETQYF
TGCGCCAGCAGCCGAGGAGACAGGGAAGGAGAGACCCAGTACTTC
>TRBJ1-1|TRBV5-1|.
CASSFWEGLNTEAFF
TGCGCCAGCAGCTTTTGGGAGGGGCTGAACACTGAAGCTTTCTTT
>TRBJ2-7|TRBV7-9|TRBD1
CASSAQGEQYF
TGTGCCAGCAGCGCGCAGGGGGAACAGTACTTC
>TRBJ2-3|TRBV7-8|TRBD1
CASSHPLAGGRGITDTQYF
TGTGCCAGCAGCCACCCCTTGGCAGGGGGCCGAGGAATCACAGATACGCAGTATTTT
>TRBJ1-2|TRBV28|.
CASSLKQGGYTF
TGTGCCAGCAGTCTAAAACAGGGTGGCTACACCTTC
>TRBJ1-4|TRBV19|.
CASSIEGRDDGEKLFF
TGTGCCAGTAGTATAGAAGGGAGGGATGATGGAGAAAAACTGTTTTTT
>TRBJ2-7|TRBV11-2|.
CASSPLYEQYF
TGTGCCAGCAGCCCCCTCTACGAGCAGTACTTC
>TRBJ2-2|TRBV10-3|TRBD1
CAIKGQGDTGELFF
TGTGCCATCAAGGGACAGGGCGACACCGGGGAGCTGTTTTTT
>TRBJ1-1|TRBV6-6|TRBD1
CASNSRDRGRIAEAFF
TGTGCCAGCAATTCCCGGGACAGGGGGCGCATCGCTGAAGCTTTCTTT
>TRBJ2-3|TRBV7-3|TRBD2
CASSTGTSGRFLTDTQYF
TGTGCCAGCAGCACCGGGACTAGCGGGAGGTTCCTCACAGATACGCAGTATTTT
>TRBJ1-2|TRBV2|.
CASRGESYGYTF
TGTGCCAGCAGAGGAGAGTCATATGGCTACACCTTC
>TRBJ1-4|TRBV6-6|.
CASSARGGNEKLFF
TGTGCCAGCAGTGCGAGGGGGGGGAATGAAAAACTGTTTTTT
>TRBJ2-1|TRBV5-6|TRBD1
CASGDRGQQFF
TGTGCCAGCGGAGACAGGGGACAGCAGTTCTTC
>TRBJ2-1|TRBV7-8|.
CASSRGLGDEQFF
TGTGCCAGCAGCCGAGGGCTCGGCGATGAGCAGTTCTTC
>TRBJ2-7|TRBV10-3|TRBD1
CAISEGQGAGYEQYF
TGTGCCATCAGTGAAGGTCAGGGGGCCGGCTACGAGCAGTACTTC
>TRBJ2-7|TRBV10-3|TRBD1
CAIGTGQGSSYEQYF
TGTGCCATCGGAACGGGACAGGGAAGCTCCTACGAGCAGTACTTC
>TRBJ2-2|TRBV5-1|.
CASSSPGTRSTGELFF
TGCGCCAGCAGCTCACCCGGGACACGCTCGACCGGGGAGCTGTTTTTT
>TRBJ1-2|TRBV28|TRBD1
CASSSPGTGGNYGYTF
TGTGCCAGCAGTTCGCCCGGGACAGGGGGTAACTATGGCTACACCTTC
>TRBJ2-1|TRBV30|TRBD2
CAWERGSSYNEQFF
TGTGCCTGGGAGCGGGGGAGCTCCTACAATGAGCAGTTCTTC
>TRBJ2-3|TRBV19|TRBD2
CASSSRTSGTDTQYF
TGTGCCAGTAGTAGTCGTACTAGCGGCACAGATACGCAGTATTTT
>TRBJ2-7|TRBV5-6|.
CASSLANSYEQYF
TGTGCCAGCAGCTTGGCCAACTCCTACGAGCAGTACTTC
>TRBJ1-2|TRBV14|TRBD1
CASSAKASGGYGYTF
TGTGCCAGCAGCGCGAAGGCGTCAGGGGGCTATGGCTACACCTTC
>TRBJ2-3|TRBV7-9|TRBD2
CASSYLAGDGDTQYF
TGTGCCAGCAGCTACCTAGCGGGAGATGGCGATACGCAGTATTTT
>TRBJ2-3|TRBV6-6|TRBD2
CASSSGGSVDTQYF
TGTGCCAGCAGTAGCGGGGGGTCAGTAGATACGCAGTATTTT
>TRBJ1-4|TRBV10-3|TRBD1
CAIRSGTGAEKLFF
TGTGCCATCAGATCCGGGACAGGGGCAGAAAAACTGTTTTTT
>TRBJ2-1|TRBV27|.
CASSLSSRGSPYNEQFF
TGTGCCAGCAGTTTATCTTCCCGGGGGTCCCCCTACAATGAGCAGTTCTTC
>TRBJ2-1|TRBV5-4|TRBD1
CASSNGTGNNEQFF
TGTGCCAGCAGCAACGGGACAGGGAACAATGAGCAGTTCTTC
>TRBJ2-2|TRBV18|TRBD1
CASSPQTGGRTGELFF
TGTGCCAGCTCACCACAGACAGGGGGCAGGACCGGGGAGCTGTTTTTT
>TRBJ1-1|TRBV7-9|.
CASSARAEASPNTEAFF
TGTGCCAGCAGCGCACGGGCGGAGGCCAGCCCGAACACTGAAGCTTTCTTT
>TRBJ2-7|TRBV11-2|.
CASSYQDRGSYEQYF
TGTGCCAGCAGCTATCAAGACCGAGGGTCCTACGAGCAGTACTTC
>TRBJ2-3|TRBV5-4|TRBD2
CARSIKTSGGLDTQYF
TGTGCCCGCAGCATAAAAACTAGCGGGGGGCTAGATACGCAGTATTTT
>TRBJ1-5|TRBV7-8|.
CASSLEGTHNQPQHF
TGTGCCAGCAGCTTAGAGGGGACACACAATCAGCCCCAGCATTTT
>TRBJ1-3|TRBV5-4|TRBD1
CASTTTGPTSGNTIYF
TGTGCCAGCACCACGACAGGGCCCACCTCTGGAAACACCATATATTTT
>TRBJ2-1|TRBV18|TRBD2
CASSPGASGGKKQLSSYNEQFF
TGTGCCAGCTCACCAGGGGCTAGCGGGGGGAAAAAACAACTGAGCTCCTACAATGAGCAGTTCTTC
>TRBJ2-7|TRBV7-9|TRBD2
CASSAPGGVPYEQYF
TGTGCCAGCAGCGCCCCGGGGGGGGTCCCCTACGAGCAGTACTTC